This entry lists 21 T cell receptor beta chains sequenced from one sample in a study of blood T cells in healthy people across ages. Using a J-beta primer mix together with a sample-barcoded 5' primer, a second PCR was run for about 6 to 12 cycles. TCRdb fed the 5' RACE reads into MiXCR, producing one record per CDR3 protein. The sample contains over 450,000 distinct CDR3 sequences, less than 25% of which appear only once. The sample also formed part of further work on T cells of mothers and their children.

The sequenced sample consisted of blood. The receptors were sampled from a boy aged 5-17 years in good health.

V is TRBV5-1 and J is TRBJ2-7, with 15 bases identical to TRBD2. Germline V gene lookup returns CDR1 SGHRS and CDR2 YFSETQ. V was pared by 2 bases and J by 1 base, with 7 bases of the junction left unmatched. The CDR3 sequence is 18 residues long. The CDR3 loop is CASSFLGTSGGHSYEQYF. CDR3 sequence (DNA): TGCGCCAGCAGCTTCCTCGGGACTAGCGGGGGGCATTCCTACGAGCAGTACTTC.

This clonotype was counted between two and nine times. CDR3 residues: CSSTLGLNGLDEQYF. The CDR3, as DNA: TGCAGTTCGACCCTCGGGCTAAACGGCCTGGACGAGCAGTACTTC. This chain links TRBV20-1 with TRBJ2-1; no definite D call. Matching the DNA end better, TRBJ2-7 makes the J call doubtful. The CDR3 runs 15 residues. CDR1 is DFQATT, CDR2 SNEGSKA, per germline (reference sequence).

This chain joins TRBV9 and TRBJ2-2, with D possibly TRBD2 on 6 matching bases. Deletions cut 0 bases from V and 6 bases from J, with 15 bases between. The CDR3 is 16 residues long. The V gene's germline CDR1 is SGDLS and CDR2 YYNGEE. Here the CDR3 DNA reads TGTGCCAGCAGCGTAGCGGGCGGGACCTCTGCCGGGGAGCTGTTTTTT. Its protein product is CASSVAGGTSAGELFF.

V gene TRBV29-1 combines with J gene TRBJ1-2, with TRBD1 as a possible D gene (5 bases). Germline V gene data show CDR1 as SQVTM and CDR2 as ANQGSEA. V gave up 0 bases and J gave up 7 bases, with 15 bases separating them. The CDR3 runs to 14 residues. In DNA form, the CDR3 reads TGCAGCGTTGAAGAAGGGCAGGACACCTCTGGCTACACCTTC. It is translated as CSVEEGQDTSGYTF.

Points on this clonotype: Germline is not matched at one junction end, which may reflect a read error. This chain uses TRBV28 with TRBJ2-7; 8 nucleotides agree with TRBD1. The CDR3 sequence is 14 residues long. Germline assignment: CDR1 MDHEN and CDR2 SYDVKM. The DNA of the CDR3 is TGTGCCAGCACTCCACATGACAGGGGCGGCGAGCGGTACTTC. The encoded protein is CASTPHDRGGERYF.

This clonotype came up a few times. The rearrangement joins TRBV28 to TRBJ2-5; no definite D call. V was clipped by 5 bases and J by 1 base, with 5 bases between them. The germline V gene has CDR1 MDHEN and CDR2 SYDVKM. The CDR3 length is 12 residues. The CDR3 is CASSAFQETQYF. CDR3 nucleotide sequence: TGTGCCAGCAGTGCCTTCCAAGAGACCCAGTACTTC. Using reference TRBV28 and TRBJ2-5 for the parts outside the CDR3, the full variable domain is DVKVTQSSRYLVKRTGEKVFLECVQDMDHENMFWYRQDPGLGLRLIYFSYDVKMKEKGDIPEGYSVSREKKERFSLILESASTNQTSMYLCASSAFQETQYFGPGTRLLVL.

In its sample, this clonotype was seen a few times. V usage is TRBV6-2 or TRBV6-3 and J usage is TRBJ2-4; 9 positions agree with TRBD2. The CDR3 is made up of 16 amino acids. V lost 0 bases and J lost 5; bases outside the gene matches: 5. Germline values: CDR1 MNHEY, CDR2 SVGEGT. In DNA, the CDR3 is TGTGCCAGCAGTTACTCCCTTAGCGGGGGTGAAAACATTCAGTACTTC. Translation: CASSYSLSGGENIQYF.

This clonotype occurred a few times. Compared with germline, one end of the junction differs, possibly owing to a read error. The V gene is TRBV20-1, the J gene TRBJ2-1; weak D call: TRBD2 (6 bases). Per germline, CDR1 DFQATT and CDR2 SNEGSKA (reference sequence). This CDR3 is built from 12 residues. The CDR3 DNA sequence: TGCAGTGCCCACTATACACGGGGGTCCCCTTACTTC. Translated: CSAHYTRGSPYF.

This sequence joins TRBV29-1 and TRBJ2-7; D remains ambiguous. Trimming pared 7 bases from V and 7 bases from J, leaving 8 bases between. CDR3 length: 9 amino acids. Germline V gene sequence: CDR1 SQVTM, CDR2 ANQGSEA. The DNA for the CDR3 is TGCAGCGGACACGAGGAGCAGTACTTC. It is translated as CSGHEEQYF.

The chain recombines TRBV27 with TRBJ1-5; no firm D call. The germline V gene has CDR1 MNHEY and CDR2 SMNVEV (reference sequence). With 9 bases removed from V and 7 bases from J, the gap between germline ends came to 16 bases. The CDR3 has 13 amino acids. CDR3 sequence reads: CASLPGWGQPQHF. The CDR3 DNA follows: TGTGCCAGTCTTCCGGGCTGGGGACAGCCCCAGCATTTT.

This chain links TRBV2 with TRBJ2-7, with TRBD2 matching 8 bases. Germline CDR1 SNHLY, CDR2 FYNNEI. CDR3 length equals 15 residues. V trimming: 4 bases; J trimming: 6 bases; junction bases outside the gene matches: 11. The CDR3 reads CASSAGRERGVEQYF. CDR3 in DNA: TGTGCCAGCAGTGCCGGGAGGGAGCGTGGGGTCGAGCAGTACTTC.

V gene TRBV9 combines with J gene TRBJ2-1; 12 bases align to TRBD2. The CDR3 loop spans 15 amino acids. Trimming took 4 bases from V and 5 from J; bases not matched to a gene: 4. The V gene's germline CDR1 is SGDLS and CDR2 YYNGEE. The CDR3 is CASSTSSGRDNEQFF. CDR3 bases: TGTGCCAGCAGCACCTCTAGCGGGAGGGACAATGAGCAGTTCTTC.

This clonotype appeared a few times. The rearrangement links TRBV12-3 or TRBV12-4 to TRBJ1-6, with unresolved D. This CDR3 is built from 13 residues. V was cut by 7 bases and J by 7 bases, with 11 bases left in between. In nucleotides, the CDR3 is TGTGCCAGCACAACGTCTGGGAATTCACCCCTCCACTTT. Translation gives CASTTSGNSPLHF.

The V and J genes are TRBV2 and TRBJ2-3, with 7 nucleotides matching TRBD2. Trimming at V came to 6 bases and at J to 0 bases, leaving 12 bases not matched to a gene. The germline gives CDR1 SNHLY, CDR2 FYNNEI. CDR3 length: 17 residues. CDR3 in amino acids: CASRRNVAGPSTDTQYF. The CDR3 DNA sequence: TGTGCCAGCAGGAGGAACGTAGCGGGTCCTAGCACAGATACGCAGTATTTT.

This clonotype was counted between two and nine times. V usage is TRBV28 and J usage is TRBJ1-2; D is uncertain. Trimming took off 8 bases at V and 2 bases at J, with 9 bases between the two ends. The CDR3 loop spans 12 amino acids. CDR1 is MDHEN and CDR2 is SYDVKM in the germline V gene. CDR3: CASRTENYGYTF. The CDR3 DNA reads TGTGCCAGCCGGACGGAAAACTATGGCTACACCTTC.

This sequence joins TRBV7-6 and TRBJ2-7; TRBD2 is a possible D gene (6 bases). The CDR3 consists of 14 residues. Trimming pared 2 bases from V and 5 bases from J, leaving 13 bases between. Per the germline V gene, CDR1 is SGHVS and CDR2 is FNYEAQ. CDR3 coding DNA: TGTGCCAGCAGCTTATCATCGGGGGATGACGAGCAGTACTTC. It specifies CASSLSSGDDEQYF.

This chain connects TRBV6-6 to TRBJ1-4; weak D call: TRBD1 (6 bases). The length of the CDR3 is 13 residues. The germline V and J ends were trimmed by 8 bases and 5 bases, with 12 bases remaining between them. Germline CDR1 MNHNY, CDR2 SVGAGI (reference sequence). The CDR3 bases are TGTGCCAGCCACCGGGACAAAAATGAAAAACTGTTTTTT. Translated, it gives CASHRDKNEKLFF.

On this clonotype itself: At one end the junction does not follow the germline gene, possibly because of a read error. V gene TRBV5-5 combines with J gene TRBJ2-1; D is perhaps TRBD2 (6 bases). Germline CDR1 reads SGHKS; CDR2 reads YYEKEE (reference sequence). The CDR3 consists of 17 residues. CDR3 sequence: CASSASVAVTSSNEQFF. The DNA for the CDR3 is TGTGCCAGCAGCGCGTCGGTAGCGGTCACCTCCTCCAATGAGCAGTTCTTC.

Comment on this clonotype: A read error may produce the germline difference seen at one junction end. The chain has TRBV6-2 or TRBV6-3 and TRBJ1-1; the D is unclear. The CDR3 extends over 14 amino acids. Looked up from germline, CDR1 is MNHEY and CDR2 is SVGEGT. The CDR3 nucleotides are TGTTCCAGCAGTTACTCGGTCGGAGGGATTGAAGCTTTCTTT. Its translation: CSSSYSVGGIEAFF.

The chain recombines TRBV20-1 with TRBJ1-2; D remains ambiguous. The germline V gene encodes CDR1 DFQATT and CDR2 SNEGSKA (reference sequence). Trimming took off 5 bases at V and 6 bases at J, with 7 bases between the two ends. The CDR3 consists of 10 residues. As DNA, the CDR3 is TGCAGTGCTGGCCCGAATGGCTACACCTTC. Its translation is CSAGPNGYTF.

This sequence joins TRBV9 and TRBJ2-5; D gene ambiguous. The end of the DNA is better explained by TRBJ2-7, so the J call may be wrong. The CDR3 length is 15 residues. Germline V gives CDR1 SGDLS, CDR2 YYNGEE. CDR3 bases: TGTGCCAGCAGCGTAGGTTTTTCATACTCCTACGAGCAGTACTTC. It encodes CASSVGFSYSYEQYF.